This T cell receptor beta chain was obtained from a study of OX40 agonist ivuxolimab in advanced cancers. Overall study findings and caveats: Antigen specificity remained undetermined for the expanded peripheral T cells.

As concerns this clone: Antigen unknown.

Data came from immunoSEQ multiplex PCR; TCRdb stores just in-frame clones and leaves some out. The sample shows roughly 48,000 clones, about three quarters of them seen only once. Trimming removed 1 base at V and 1 base at J, with 8 bases between. This CDR3 is built from 14 residues. Germline-derived CDR1 and CDR2 are SEHNR and FQNEAQ (reference sequence). The chain uses TRBV7-9 and TRBJ2-7, with D unresolved. This specimen consisted of CD4+ or CD8+ T cells sorted from blood, obtained in a trial of the OX40 agonist ivuxolimab. The TCR comes from an adult with an advanced solid tumor such as melanoma, head and neck, liver or kidney cancer. The CDR3 nucleotides read TGTGCCAGCAGCTTAGGTCAGAAGTCCTACGAGCAGTACTTC. Translated, it gives CASSLGQKSYEQYF. The entire variable domain, with the rest obtained from reference TRBV7-9 and TRBJ2-7, is as follows: DTGVSQNPRHKITKRGQNVTFRCDPISEHNRLYWYRQTLGQGPEFLTYFQNEAQLEKSRLLSDRFSAERPKGSFSTLEIQRTEQGDSAMYLCASSLGQKSYEQYFGPGTRLTVT.